Listed here are 24 T cell receptor beta chains from one sample, sequenced in a study of T cell changes during pregnancy in multiple sclerosis. Method: immunoSEQ multiplex PCR; TCRdb's copy keeps in-frame clones and lacks some. Counted here are tens of thousands of clones, about 92% occurring once; the ten biggest clones make up about 0.18%. The input for sequencing was CD4+ T cells from peripheral blood mononuclear cells, taken after pregnancy. These receptors came from a female donor in good health, enrolled as a control in a pregnancy study.

The chain has TRBV7-8 and TRBJ2-5; a possible D gene is TRBD1 (6 bases). From germline, CDR1 is SGHVS and CDR2 FQNEAQ. The CDR3 totals 16 residues. Trimming shortened V by 5 bases and J by 4 bases, and 20 bases separated the two germline ends. The CDR3 sequence: CASSPRGRGSAETQYF. For the CDR3, the DNA is TGTGCCAGCAGCCCCAGGGGCAGGGGTAGTGCAGAGACCCAGTACTTC.

V usage is TRBV10-1 and J usage is TRBJ2-7, with D unresolved. The CDR3 runs 15 residues. V lost 3 bases and J 0 bases, leaving 12 bases between the germline ends. Per the germline V gene, CDR1 is WNHNN and CDR2 is SYGVQD (reference sequence). The CDR3 sequence is CASSDDRYSSYEQYF. DNA for the CDR3: TGCGCCAGCAGTGACGATCGTTATAGCTCCTACGAGCAGTACTTC.

The chain employs TRBV27 and TRBJ1-1; D is undetermined. The CDR3 runs 13 residues. V lost 7 bases and J 1 base, leaving 10 bases between the germline ends. CDR1 is MNHEY, CDR2 SMNVEV, per germline (reference sequence). The CDR3 here is CASTRRWNTEAFF. The DNA for the CDR3 is TGTGCCAGCACCCGGCGGTGGAACACTGAAGCTTTCTTT.

The gene calls are TRBV2 and TRBJ2-5; 11 bases agree with TRBD1. The CDR3 is 14 residues long. Trimming cost V 4 bases and J 5 bases; bases outside gene matches: 3. Germline V gene lookup returns CDR1 SNHLY and CDR2 FYNNEI. CDR3 sequence reads: CASSGDRGWETQYF. The CDR3, as DNA: TGTGCCAGCAGTGGGGACAGGGGGTGGGAGACCCAGTACTTC. Full variable domain (outside the CDR3, taken from reference TRBV2 and TRBJ2-5): EPEVTQTPSHQVTQMGQEVILRCVPISNHLYFYWYRQILGQKVEFLVSFYNNEISEKSEIFDDQFSVERPDGSNFTLKIRSTKLEDSAMYFCASSGDRGWETQYFGPGTRLLVL.

The rearrangement uses TRBV6-6 and TRBJ2-7; weak D call: TRBD2 (5 bases). With 1 base removed from V and 3 bases from J, the gap between germline ends came to 7 bases. The CDR3 loop spans 13 amino acids. The germline CDR1 and CDR2 sequences are MNHNY and SVGAGI (reference sequence). The CDR3: CASSYFGDYEQYF. The CDR3 nucleotides read TGTGCCAGCAGTTACTTCGGGGACTACGAGCAGTACTTC.

The V and J genes are TRBV5-1 and TRBJ1-3; no definite D call. Trimming pared 0 bases from V and 2 bases from J, leaving 6 bases between. CDR1 SGHRS and CDR2 YFSETQ come from the germline V gene. This CDR3 comprises 14 residues. The chain's CDR3 is CASSLGGTGNTIYF. Written as DNA, the CDR3 is TGCGCCAGCAGCTTGGGAGGGACTGGAAACACCATATATTTT.

The chain employs TRBV7-9 and TRBJ1-2; TRBD1 agrees at 9 bases. This CDR3 has 15 amino acids. After removal of 5 bases from V and 3 bases from J, the junction contained 7 bases not matched to a gene. CDR1 and CDR2 from the germline V gene are SEHNR and FQNEAQ (reference sequence). The CDR3: CASSLTGGRDYGYTF. As DNA, the CDR3 is TGTGCCAGCAGCCTAACAGGGGGCAGGGACTATGGCTACACCTTC.

This chain uses TRBV9 with TRBJ2-3; a possible D gene is TRBD1 (5 bases). Germline V gene lookup returns CDR1 SGDLS and CDR2 YYNGEE. The CDR3 extends over 16 amino acids. The V and J ends lost 0 bases and 4 bases respectively, with 15 bases between them. CDR3 in amino acids: CASSVAAGMWSDTQYF. The CDR3 nucleotides read TGTGCCAGCAGCGTAGCTGCAGGGATGTGGTCAGATACGCAGTATTTT.

The chain joins TRBV10-3 to TRBJ2-3, with D unclear. This CDR3 is built from 13 residues. Looked up from germline, CDR1 is ENHRY and CDR2 is SYGVKD. V was clipped by 4 bases and J by 5 bases, with 10 bases between them. This CDR3 reads CAISGSVGDTQYF. The CDR3 DNA follows: TGTGCCATCAGTGGGAGTGTAGGAGATACGCAGTATTTT.

This chain connects TRBV18 to TRBJ2-7, with TRBD1 matching over 8 bases. The CDR3 contains 17 residues. Germline values: CDR1 KGHSH, CDR2 LQKENI. Unmatched junction bases numbered 13, after V lost 4 bases and J lost 2 bases. The chain's CDR3 is CASSLSTQGATPYEQYF. DNA for the CDR3: TGTGCCAGCTCACTTTCCACCCAGGGGGCTACCCCCTACGAGCAGTACTTC.

The V call is TRBV5-6, the J call TRBJ1-1; D ambiguous. The CDR3 covers 14 residues. V gave up 0 bases and J gave up 4 bases, with 10 bases separating them. Germline V CDR1 and CDR2: SGHDT, YYEEEE. CDR3 bases: TGTGCCAGCAGCTTGGTCCGGGGAGGCACTGAAGCTTTCTTT. Protein: CASSLVRGGTEAFF.

This clone occurred a few times. The V call is TRBV7-2, the J call TRBJ1-1; D not certain. Trimming cost V 5 bases and J 4 bases, with 17 bases left between them. The CDR3 extends over 15 amino acids. CDR1 and CDR2 (germline): SGHTA, FQGNSA. Written as DNA, the CDR3 is TGTGCCAGCAGCAACAGAGCGGGAGCGGCCACTGAAGCTTTCTTT. Its translation: CASSNRAGAATEAFF.

J is TRBJ1-1 and V is TRBV6-6; 8 bases map to TRBD1. Trimming at V came to 4 bases and at J to 7 bases, leaving 5 bases not matched to a gene. Germline-derived CDR1 and CDR2 are MNHNY and SVGAGI (reference sequence). The CDR3 spans 13 residues. The CDR3 reads CASSSAGGLEAFF. The CDR3 DNA is TGTGCCAGCAGTTCGGCAGGGGGCCTTGAAGCTTTCTTT.

This chain links TRBV30 with TRBJ2-3; 8 positions match TRBD1. CDR1 GTSNPN and CDR2 SVGIG come from the germline V gene (reference sequence). Trimming cost V 2 bases and J 2 bases; bases outside gene matches: 6. The CDR3 spans 15 residues. The CDR3 sequence: CAWSLDREYTDTQYF. DNA for the CDR3: TGTGCCTGGAGTTTGGACAGGGAGTACACAGATACGCAGTATTTT. Full variable domain (rest looked up from reference TRBV30 and TRBJ2-3): SQTIHQWPATLVQPVGSPLSLECTVEGTSNPNLYWYRQAAGRGLQLLFYSVGIGQISSEVPQNLSASRPQDRQFILSSKKLLLSDSGFYLCAWSLDREYTDTQYFGPGTRLTVL.

This chain uses TRBV30 with TRBJ1-2, with a tentative D call TRBD1 (6 bases). Germline-derived CDR1 and CDR2 are GTSNPN and SVGIG (reference sequence). The CDR3 totals 12 residues. With 0 bases removed from V and 8 bases from J, the gap between germline ends came to 10 bases. The DNA of the CDR3 is TGTGCCTGGAGTGTAGGGGGAGCGGGCTACACCTTC. This encodes CAWSVGGAGYTF. The full variable domain, with the rest looked up from reference TRBV30 and TRBJ1-2, is SQTIHQWPATLVQPVGSPLSLECTVEGTSNPNLYWYRQAAGRGLQLLFYSVGIGQISSEVPQNLSASRPQDRQFILSSKKLLLSDSGFYLCAWSVGGAGYTFGSGTRLTVV.

The chain's CDR3 is CASSLGGLAAKETQYF. The DNA for the CDR3 is TGTGCCAGCAGCTTAGGGGGACTAGCGGCAAAGGAGACCCAGTACTTC. The V gene is TRBV7-2, the J gene TRBJ2-5, with 11 bases aligning to TRBD2. CDR1 is SGHTA, CDR2 FQGNSA, per germline. The CDR3 totals 16 residues. V trimming: 1 base; J trimming: 5 bases; junction bases outside the gene matches: 6.

The chain links TRBV19 to TRBJ1-3, with 10 bases lining up with TRBD1. CDR1 is LNHDA and CDR2 is SQIVND in the germline V gene (reference sequence). Unmatched junction bases numbered 6, after V lost 5 bases and J lost 5 bases. This CDR3 comprises 15 residues. DNA for the CDR3: TGTGCCAGTAGTCGCGGGGACAGGGGAAGAAACACCATATATTTT. Its translation is CASSRGDRGRNTIYF. Supplemented by reference TRBV19 and TRBJ1-3, the full variable domain reads DGGITQSPKYLFRKEGQNVTLSCEQNLNHDAMYWYRQDPGQGLRLIYYSQIVNDFQKGDIAEGYSVSREKKESFPLTVTSAQKNPTAFYLCASSRGDRGRNTIYFGEGSWLTVV.

This chain uses TRBV5-1 with TRBJ1-2; TRBD1 matches at 9 bases. V lost 0 bases and J lost 4; bases outside the gene matches: 7. Germline loops: CDR1 SGHRS, CDR2 YFSETQ. The CDR3 contains 16 residues. The CDR3 DNA reads as TGCGCCAGCAGCTTGGAGGAATCGGGACAGGGCTATGGCTACACCTTC. Translating it yields CASSLEESGQGYGYTF.

The V call is TRBV7-9, the J call TRBJ2-1, with a weak D call TRBD2 (6 bases). This CDR3 is 16 amino acids long. V dropped 2 bases and J dropped 0 bases, with 11 bases sitting between them. Germline assignment: CDR1 SEHNR and CDR2 FQNEAQ (reference sequence). CDR3 bases: TGTGCCAGCAGCTTACTTAGCGGAAGCTCCTACAATGAGCAGTTCTTC. This encodes CASSLLSGSSYNEQFF.

This clone has only one observation. The chain recombines TRBV5-4 with TRBJ2-1; 10 positions match TRBD1. CDR3 length equals 15 residues. The germline V gene encodes CDR1 SGHNT and CDR2 YYREEE (reference sequence). Losses at the gene ends were 4 bases for V and 8 bases for J; bases not matched to a gene: 9. The CDR3 is CASSQGTGDIHEQFF. DNA for the CDR3: TGTGCCAGCAGCCAAGGGACAGGGGATATCCATGAGCAGTTCTTC.

The gene calls are TRBV18 and TRBJ2-7; D may be TRBD2 (8 bases). Germline V gene sequence: CDR1 KGHSH, CDR2 LQKENI. The CDR3 is 16 amino acids. V was cut by 2 bases and J by 11 bases, with 25 bases left in between. The CDR3 sequence is CASSPVETGLGQEKYF. The CDR3 coding sequence is TGTGCCAGCTCACCAGTAGAGACGGGACTAGGACAGGAGAAGTACTTC.

J is TRBJ1-5 and V is TRBV2; possible D gene TRBD1, 6 bases. The V gene lost 3 bases and the J gene lost 3 bases, with 21 bases spanning the gap. In germline, CDR1 is SNHLY, CDR2 FYNNEI. CDR3 length equals 18 residues. The CDR3 nucleotides read TGTGCCAGCAGTGACGCCCCGTTAGACAGGTCCCCCAATCAGCCCCAGCATTTT. It specifies CASSDAPLDRSPNQPQHF.

This rearrangement joins TRBV5-6 to TRBJ2-3, with TRBD1 matching 7 bases. The V and J ends lost 0 bases and 1 base, in that order; junction bases with no gene match: 5. CDR1 is SGHDT and CDR2 is YYEEEE in the germline V gene. This CDR3 is built from 16 residues. The CDR3, as DNA: TGTGCCAGCAGCTTGGGAAAGGGGACAGGCACAGATACGCAGTATTTT. It translates to CASSLGKGTGTDTQYF.

This chain joins TRBV4-1 and TRBJ2-3, with 10 bases lining up with TRBD2. The germline gives CDR1 MGHRA, CDR2 YSYEKL. The CDR3 runs to 17 residues. After removal of 0 bases from V and 8 bases from J, the junction contained 11 bases not matched to a gene. In DNA form, the CDR3 reads TGCGCCAGCAGCCAAGAACTACTAGCGGGGCGGCTGGGTACGCAGTATTTT. This encodes CASSQELLAGRLGTQYF.